These 4 T cell receptor beta chains were sequenced from one sample in a study of T cell responses to AZD1222 COVID-19 vaccine. The assay was immunoSEQ multiplex PCR, and TCRdb's table has in-frame clones only and misses some. The sample includes about 120,000 clones, less than 90% of them seen just once. The source was peripheral blood, collected on day 0 of AZD1222 vaccination. The receptors come from an adult in good health.

This clone was seen a single time. The rearrangement joins TRBV6-5 to TRBJ2-7; D unclear. This CDR3 spans 14 amino acids. The germline V and J ends were trimmed by 0 bases and 3 bases, with 9 bases remaining between them. The germline V gene has CDR1 MNHEY and CDR2 SVGAGI. The CDR3 spells CASSYSGSRYEQYF. In DNA, the CDR3 is TGTGCCAGCAGTTACTCCGGATCGCGCTACGAGCAGTACTTC.

The rearrangement uses TRBV30 and TRBJ1-1; a weak D match, TRBD1 (6 bases). CDR1 GTSNPN and CDR2 SVGIG come from the germline V gene (reference sequence). The V and J ends lost 3 bases and 4 bases respectively, with 15 bases between them. This CDR3 spans 14 amino acids. The CDR3 DNA reads as TGTGCCTGGAGACAGGGACCCTTGGGCACTGAAGCTTTCTTT. This codes for CAWRQGPLGTEAFF.

V usage is TRBV27 and J usage is TRBJ2-1, with D hard to call. The germline CDR1 and CDR2 sequences are MNHEY and SMNVEV (reference sequence). The germline V and J ends were trimmed by 11 bases and 0 bases, with 23 bases remaining between them. CDR3 length: 17 amino acids. The DNA of the CDR3 is TGTGCCCGAGCCAGCACTTCTCTGTCAAGCTCCTACAATGAGCAGTTCTTC. Translating it yields CARASTSLSSSYNEQFF.

The chain has TRBV7-2 and TRBJ2-1; perhaps D is TRBD1 or TRBD2 (5 bases each). The CDR3 consists of 15 residues. V lost 1 base to trimming and J lost 6 bases, with 13 bases between them. CDR1 is SGHTA and CDR2 is FQGNSA in the germline V gene. CDR3 in amino acids: CASSLVSGPINEQFF. In DNA, the CDR3 is TGTGCCAGCAGCTTAGTTTCGGGACCCATCAATGAGCAGTTCTTC.